This T cell receptor (beta chain) was sequenced for a study of blood T cell repertoires in COVID-19. The Seattle patients, enrolled during active infection, were followed longitudinally. The ends were cut back, 3 bases at V and 5 bases at J, with 20 bases in the middle. The CDR3 sequence is 16 residues long. The germline V gene encodes CDR1 SGHNT and CDR2 YYREEE (reference sequence). Original processing notes: Reference gene primer amplification in the assay estimated nucleated cell counts. Clones were sequenced by immunoSEQ multiplex PCR, and TCRdb holds only the in-frame ones, with some missing. Clone size and V and J calls were adopted from that table, with D and trimming inferred from the DNA. This table has about 210,000 clones, roughly four fifths appearing once. This clone was counted a few times.

This clonotype originated in a woman of 80 years or more with COVID-19, enrolled during active disease. Source material: peripheral blood. The chain couples TRBV5-4 to TRBJ2-5; weak D call: TRBD2 (5 bases). The CDR3 loop reads CASSSPGTVAFETQYF. The DNA of the CDR3 is TGTGCCAGCAGCTCTCCGGGAACCGTAGCCTTCGAGACCCAGTACTTC.